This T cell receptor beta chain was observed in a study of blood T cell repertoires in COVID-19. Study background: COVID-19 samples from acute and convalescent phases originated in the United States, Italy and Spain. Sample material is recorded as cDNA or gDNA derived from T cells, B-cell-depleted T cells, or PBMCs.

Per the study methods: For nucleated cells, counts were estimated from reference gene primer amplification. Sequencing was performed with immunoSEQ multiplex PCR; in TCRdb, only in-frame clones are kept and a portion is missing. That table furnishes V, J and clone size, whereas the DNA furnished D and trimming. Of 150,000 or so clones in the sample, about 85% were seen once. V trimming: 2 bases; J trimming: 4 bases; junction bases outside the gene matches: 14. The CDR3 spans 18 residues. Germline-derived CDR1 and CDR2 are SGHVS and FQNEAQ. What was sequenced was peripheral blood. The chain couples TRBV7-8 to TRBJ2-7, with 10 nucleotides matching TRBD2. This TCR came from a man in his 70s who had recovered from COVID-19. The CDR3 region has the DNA TGTGCCAGCAGCTTACACGGCGTAGAGGCTAGCGGGAGATACGAGCAGTACTTC. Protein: CASSLHGVEASGRYEQYF.